Below, one T cell receptor (beta chain) is given with its context. Its antigen is undetermined. After removal of 2 bases from V and 2 bases from J, the junction contained 0 bases not matched to a gene. In germline, CDR1 is SGHTA, CDR2 FQGNSA. There are 14 residues in the CDR3. The data were obtained in a study of CD8+ T cells in alopecia areata. Isolated RNA was reverse transcribed into cDNA used as the sequencing template. Some clones are missing from TCRdb's copy, which holds only in-frame ones; the method was immunoSEQ multiplex PCR. The sample lists more than 200,000 clones, roughly two thirds occurring once. Findings and limits, study-wide: TCR sharing across patients was less clear than in mice, possibly HLA-related.

This receptor was taken from a human donor with alopecia areata. This chain connects TRBV7-2 to TRBJ2-1; 7 bases line up with TRBD2. The source was CD4+ T cells sorted from blood, collected at week 0. This CDR3 is CASSLSGAYNEQFF. The CDR3 coding sequence is TGTGCCAGCAGCTTAAGCGGGGCCTACAATGAGCAGTTCTTC.